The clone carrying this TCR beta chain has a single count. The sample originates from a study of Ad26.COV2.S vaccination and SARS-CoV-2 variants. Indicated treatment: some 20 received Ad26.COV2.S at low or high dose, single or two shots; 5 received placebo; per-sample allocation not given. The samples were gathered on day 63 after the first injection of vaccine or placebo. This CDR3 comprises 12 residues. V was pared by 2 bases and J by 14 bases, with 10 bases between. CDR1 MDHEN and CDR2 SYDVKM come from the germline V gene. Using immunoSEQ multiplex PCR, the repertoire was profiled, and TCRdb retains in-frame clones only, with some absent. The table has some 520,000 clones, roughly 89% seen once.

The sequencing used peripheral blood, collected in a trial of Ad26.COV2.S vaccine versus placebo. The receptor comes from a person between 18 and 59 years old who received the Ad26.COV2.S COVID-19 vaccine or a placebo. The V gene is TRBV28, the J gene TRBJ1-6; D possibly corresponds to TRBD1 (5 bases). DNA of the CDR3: TGTGCCAGCAGTTTACAGGGAGAGTCCCTCCACTTT. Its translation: CASSLQGESLHF.